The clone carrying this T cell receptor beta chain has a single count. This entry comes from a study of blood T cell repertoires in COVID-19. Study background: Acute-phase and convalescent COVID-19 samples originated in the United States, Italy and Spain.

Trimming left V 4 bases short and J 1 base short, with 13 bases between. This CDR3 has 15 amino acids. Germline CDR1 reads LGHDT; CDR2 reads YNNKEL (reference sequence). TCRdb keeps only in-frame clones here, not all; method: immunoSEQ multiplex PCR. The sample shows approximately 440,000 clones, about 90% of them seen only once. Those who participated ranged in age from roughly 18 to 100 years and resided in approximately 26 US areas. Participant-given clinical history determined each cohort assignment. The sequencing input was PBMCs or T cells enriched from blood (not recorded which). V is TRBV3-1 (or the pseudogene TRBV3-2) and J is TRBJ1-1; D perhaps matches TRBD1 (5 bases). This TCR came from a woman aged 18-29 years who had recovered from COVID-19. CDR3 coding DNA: TGTGCCAGCAGCCTGCGGGGGTCGGGGAACACTGAAGCTTTCTTT. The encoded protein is CASSLRGSGNTEAFF.